Given below is one T cell receptor beta chain in context. Per germline, CDR1 KGHSH and CDR2 LQKENI. V was clipped by 2 bases and J by 7 bases, with 18 bases between them. CDR3 length: 16 amino acids. The sample belongs to a study of shared clonotypes between healthy human individuals. TCRdb's copy holds only in-frame clones and misses some; the assay was immunoSEQ multiplex PCR. This table holds around 440,000 clones, 75% to 80% found once. The source of this sequence is a middle-aged woman in good health. Some clones in this sample may be carry-over from other donors' samples. J is TRBJ1-5 and V is TRBV18; D call uncertain. Material for sequencing was PBMCs. The CDR3 DNA is TGTGCCAGCTCACCATATGGCTACGCCACGGGGCAGCCCCAGCATTTT. Encoded protein: CASSPYGYATGQPQHF.